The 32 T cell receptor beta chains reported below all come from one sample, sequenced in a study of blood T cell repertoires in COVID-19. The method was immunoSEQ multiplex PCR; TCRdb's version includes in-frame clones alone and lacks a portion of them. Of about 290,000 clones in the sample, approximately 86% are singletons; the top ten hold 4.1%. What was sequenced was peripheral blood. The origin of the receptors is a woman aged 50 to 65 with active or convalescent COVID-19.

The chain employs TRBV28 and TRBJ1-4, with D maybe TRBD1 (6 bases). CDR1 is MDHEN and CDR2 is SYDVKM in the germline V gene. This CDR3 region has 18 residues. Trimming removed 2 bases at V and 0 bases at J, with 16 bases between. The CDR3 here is CASSLTIGTPATNEKLFF. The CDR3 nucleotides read TGTGCCAGCAGTTTAACGATAGGGACACCCGCAACTAATGAAAAACTGTTTTTT.

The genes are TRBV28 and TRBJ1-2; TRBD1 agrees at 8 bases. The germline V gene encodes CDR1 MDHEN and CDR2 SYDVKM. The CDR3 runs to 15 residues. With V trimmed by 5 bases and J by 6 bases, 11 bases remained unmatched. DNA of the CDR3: TGTGCCAGCAGTCCGCCCCGGGACAGGTCAGATGGCTACACCTTC. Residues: CASSPPRDRSDGYTF.

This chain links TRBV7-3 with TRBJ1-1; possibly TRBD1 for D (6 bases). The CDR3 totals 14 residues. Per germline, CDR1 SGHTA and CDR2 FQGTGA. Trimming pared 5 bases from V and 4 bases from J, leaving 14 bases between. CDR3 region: CASSPFRGSTEAFF. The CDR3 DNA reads TGTGCCAGCAGCCCGTTTAGGGGGAGCACTGAAGCTTTCTTT. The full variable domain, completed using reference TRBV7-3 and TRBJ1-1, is GAGVSQTPSNKVTEKGKYVELRCDPISGHTALYWYRQSLGQGPEFLIYFQGTGAADDSGLPNDRFFAVRPEGSVSTLKIQRTERGDSAVYLCASSPFRGSTEAFFGQGTRLTVV.

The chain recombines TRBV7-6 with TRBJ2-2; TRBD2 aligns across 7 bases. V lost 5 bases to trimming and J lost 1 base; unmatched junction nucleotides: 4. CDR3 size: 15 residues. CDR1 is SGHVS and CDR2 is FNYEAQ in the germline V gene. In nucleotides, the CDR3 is TGTGCCAGCAGCCCTTCTAGCGGGAACACCGGGGAGCTGTTTTTT. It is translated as CASSPSSGNTGELFF.

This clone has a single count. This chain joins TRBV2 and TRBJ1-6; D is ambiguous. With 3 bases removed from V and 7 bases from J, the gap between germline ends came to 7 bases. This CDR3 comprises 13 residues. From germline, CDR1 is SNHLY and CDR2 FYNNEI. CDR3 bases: TGTGCCAGCAGTGATGAGGGAAATTCACCCCTCCACTTT. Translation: CASSDEGNSPLHF.

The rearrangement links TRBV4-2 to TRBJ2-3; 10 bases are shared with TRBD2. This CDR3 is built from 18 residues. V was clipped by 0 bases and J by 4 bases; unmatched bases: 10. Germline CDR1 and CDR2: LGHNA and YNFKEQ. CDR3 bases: TGTGCCAGCAGCCAAGATTTGGCTAGCGGGAGTTGGTCAGATACGCAGTATTTT. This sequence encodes CASSQDLASGSWSDTQYF.

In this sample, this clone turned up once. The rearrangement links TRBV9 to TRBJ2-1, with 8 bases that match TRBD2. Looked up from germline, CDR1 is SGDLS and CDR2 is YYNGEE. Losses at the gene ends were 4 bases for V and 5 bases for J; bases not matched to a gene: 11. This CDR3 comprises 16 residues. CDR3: CASSPPLAGKNNEQFF. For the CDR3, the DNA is TGTGCCAGCAGCCCCCCCTTAGCGGGGAAAAACAATGAGCAGTTCTTC.

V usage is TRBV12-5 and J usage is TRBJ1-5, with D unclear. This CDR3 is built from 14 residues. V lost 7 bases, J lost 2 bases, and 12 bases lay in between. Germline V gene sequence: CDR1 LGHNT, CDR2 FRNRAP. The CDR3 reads CASDPGLGNQPQHF. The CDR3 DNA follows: TGTGCTAGTGACCCTGGACTCGGCAATCAGCCCCAGCATTTT.

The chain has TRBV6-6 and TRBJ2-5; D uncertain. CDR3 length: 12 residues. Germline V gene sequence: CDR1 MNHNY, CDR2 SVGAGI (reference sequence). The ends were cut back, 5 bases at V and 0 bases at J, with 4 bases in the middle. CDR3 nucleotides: TGTGCCAGCAGTCCCAACCAAGAGACCCAGTACTTC. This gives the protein CASSPNQETQYF.

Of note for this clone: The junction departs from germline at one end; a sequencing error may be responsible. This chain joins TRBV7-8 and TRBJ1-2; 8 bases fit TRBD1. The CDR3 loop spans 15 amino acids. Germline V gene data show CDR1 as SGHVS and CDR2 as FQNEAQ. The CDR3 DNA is TGTGCCAGCAGCTTAACTCGACAGGGGAACTACGGCTACACCTTC. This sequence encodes CASSLTRQGNYGYTF.

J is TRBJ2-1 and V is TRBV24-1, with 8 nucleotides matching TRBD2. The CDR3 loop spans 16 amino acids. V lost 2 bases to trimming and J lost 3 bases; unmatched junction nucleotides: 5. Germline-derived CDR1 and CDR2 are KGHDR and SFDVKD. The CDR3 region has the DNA TGTGCCACCAGTGATTCCGGGACTAGTCACTACAATGAGCAGTTCTTC. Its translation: CATSDSGTSHYNEQFF.

DNA for the CDR3: TGTGCCAGCAGCTTACTAGCAAGCATTTCCGGGGAGCTGTTTTTT. Protein product: CASSLLASISGELFF. The chain combines TRBV11-2 with TRBJ2-2; D possibly corresponds to TRBD2 (5 bases). The ends were cut back, 2 bases at V and 6 bases at J, with 13 bases in the middle. Germline V gene data show CDR1 as SGHAT and CDR2 as FQNNGV. This CDR3 contains 15 residues.

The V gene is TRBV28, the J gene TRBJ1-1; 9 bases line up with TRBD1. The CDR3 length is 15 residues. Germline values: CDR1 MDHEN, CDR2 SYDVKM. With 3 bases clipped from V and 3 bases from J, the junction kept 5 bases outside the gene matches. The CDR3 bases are TGTGCCAGCAGTTTGGGCGGGACAGGGTACACTGAAGCTTTCTTT. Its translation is CASSLGGTGYTEAFF.

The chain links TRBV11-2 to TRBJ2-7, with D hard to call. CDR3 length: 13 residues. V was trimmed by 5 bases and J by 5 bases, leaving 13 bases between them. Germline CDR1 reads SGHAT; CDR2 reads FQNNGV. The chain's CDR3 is CASSRSRSHEQYF. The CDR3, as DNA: TGTGCCAGCAGCCGGTCTAGATCACACGAGCAGTACTTC.

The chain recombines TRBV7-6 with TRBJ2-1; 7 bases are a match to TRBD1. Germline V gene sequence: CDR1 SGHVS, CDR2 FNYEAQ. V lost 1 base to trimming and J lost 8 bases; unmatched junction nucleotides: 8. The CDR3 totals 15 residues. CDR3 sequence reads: CASSLGEGARDEQFF. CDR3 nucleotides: TGTGCCAGCAGCTTAGGAGAGGGGGCGCGCGATGAGCAGTTCTTC.

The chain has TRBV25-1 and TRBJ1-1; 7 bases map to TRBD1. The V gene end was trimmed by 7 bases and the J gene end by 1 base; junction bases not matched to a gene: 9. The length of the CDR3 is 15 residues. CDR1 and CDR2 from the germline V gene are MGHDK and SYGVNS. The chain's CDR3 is CASTPSTGENTEAFF. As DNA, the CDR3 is TGTGCCAGCACCCCCTCCACAGGGGAGAACACTGAAGCTTTCTTT.

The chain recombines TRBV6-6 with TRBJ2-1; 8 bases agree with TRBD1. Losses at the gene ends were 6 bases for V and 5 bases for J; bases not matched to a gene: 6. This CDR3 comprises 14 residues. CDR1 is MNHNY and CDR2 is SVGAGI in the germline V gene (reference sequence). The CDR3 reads CASRPRGLNNEQFF. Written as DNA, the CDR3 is TGTGCCAGCAGACCCAGGGGGCTTAACAATGAGCAGTTCTTC.

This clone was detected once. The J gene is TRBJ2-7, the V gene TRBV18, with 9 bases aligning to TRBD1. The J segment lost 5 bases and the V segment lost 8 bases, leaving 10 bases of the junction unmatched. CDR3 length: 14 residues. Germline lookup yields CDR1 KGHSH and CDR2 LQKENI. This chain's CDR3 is CASRPGTGWNEQYF. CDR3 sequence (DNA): TGTGCCAGCCGCCCCGGGACAGGGTGGAACGAGCAGTACTTC.

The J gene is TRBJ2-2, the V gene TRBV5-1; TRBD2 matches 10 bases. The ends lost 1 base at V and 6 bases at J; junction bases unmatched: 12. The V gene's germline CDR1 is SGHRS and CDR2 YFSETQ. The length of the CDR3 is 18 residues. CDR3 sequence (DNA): TGCGCCAGCAGCTTGACCCCGGGTAGCGGGGGGTCTTCCGGGGAGCTGTTTTTT. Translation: CASSLTPGSGGSSGELFF. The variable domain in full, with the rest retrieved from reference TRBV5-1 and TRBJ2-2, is KAGVTQTPRYLIKTRGQQVTLSCSPISGHRSVSWYQQTPGQGLQFLFEYFSETQRNKGNFPGRFSGRQFSNSRSEMNVSTLELGDSALYLCASSLTPGSGGSSGELFFGEGSRLTVL.

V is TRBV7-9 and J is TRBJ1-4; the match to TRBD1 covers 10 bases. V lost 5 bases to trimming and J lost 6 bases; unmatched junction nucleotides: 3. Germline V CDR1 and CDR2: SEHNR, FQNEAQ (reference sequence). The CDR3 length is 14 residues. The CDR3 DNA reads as TGTGCCAGCAGCCCTGGACAGGGGGATGAAAAACTGTTTTTT. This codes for CASSPGQGDEKLFF.

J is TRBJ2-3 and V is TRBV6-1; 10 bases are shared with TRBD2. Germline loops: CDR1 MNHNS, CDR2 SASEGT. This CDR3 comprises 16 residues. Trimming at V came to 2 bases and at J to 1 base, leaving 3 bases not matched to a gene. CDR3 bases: TGTGCCAGCAGTGAATTAGGGACTAGCGGCACAGATACGCAGTATTTT. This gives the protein CASSELGTSGTDTQYF.

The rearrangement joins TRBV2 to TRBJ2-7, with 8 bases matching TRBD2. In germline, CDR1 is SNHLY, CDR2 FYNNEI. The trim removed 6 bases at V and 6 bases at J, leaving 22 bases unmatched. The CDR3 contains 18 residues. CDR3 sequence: CASSPRGRGPGGQLEQYF. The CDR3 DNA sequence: TGTGCCAGCAGCCCCCGGGGCAGGGGCCCGGGAGGGCAGCTCGAGCAGTACTTC. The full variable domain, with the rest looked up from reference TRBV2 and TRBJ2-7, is EPEVTQTPSHQVTQMGQEVILRCVPISNHLYFYWYRQILGQKVEFLVSFYNNEISEKSEIFDDQFSVERPDGSNFTLKIRSTKLEDSAMYFCASSPRGRGPGGQLEQYFGPGTRLTVT.

The CDR3: CAAAGGVGSPLHF. DNA for the CDR3: TGTGCCGCCGCAGGAGGGGTTGGGTCACCCCTCCACTTT. The chain uses TRBV7-9 and TRBJ1-6; the D gene is possibly TRBD1 (5 bases). The CDR3 runs 13 residues. Germline V lookup: CDR1 SEHNR, CDR2 FQNEAQ (reference sequence). The V end was cut by 11 bases, the J end by 10 bases, with 18 bases between.

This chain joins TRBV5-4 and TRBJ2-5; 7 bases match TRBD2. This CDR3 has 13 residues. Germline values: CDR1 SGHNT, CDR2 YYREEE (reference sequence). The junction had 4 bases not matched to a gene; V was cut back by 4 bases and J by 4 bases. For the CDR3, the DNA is TGTGCCAGCAGCGGGGGGAGGGGAGAGACCCAGTACTTC. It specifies CASSGGRGETQYF.

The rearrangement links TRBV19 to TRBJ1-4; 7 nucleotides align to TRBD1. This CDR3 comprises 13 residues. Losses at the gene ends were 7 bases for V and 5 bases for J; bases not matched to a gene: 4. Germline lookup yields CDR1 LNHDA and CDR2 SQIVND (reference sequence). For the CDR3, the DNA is TGTGCCAGTAATGGACAGGTCAATGAAAAACTGTTTTTT. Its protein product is CASNGQVNEKLFF.

The CDR3 loop is CASSPGPAGGLAKNIQYF. Here the CDR3 DNA reads TGTGCCAGCAGCCCAGGTCCAGCGGGAGGTCTAGCCAAAAACATTCAGTACTTC. The chain carries TRBV11-2 and TRBJ2-4, with 9 bases identical to TRBD2. CDR3 length: 18 amino acids. Trimming at V came to 5 bases and at J to 0 bases, leaving 11 bases not matched to a gene. Germline CDR1 and CDR2: SGHAT and FQNNGV.

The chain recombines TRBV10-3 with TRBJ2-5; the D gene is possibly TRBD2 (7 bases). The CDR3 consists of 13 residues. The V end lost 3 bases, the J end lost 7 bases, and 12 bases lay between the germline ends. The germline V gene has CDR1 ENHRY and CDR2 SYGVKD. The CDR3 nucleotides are TGTGCCATCAGTGAACAGGGCGGGGGGACCCAGTACTTC. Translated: CAISEQGGGTQYF.

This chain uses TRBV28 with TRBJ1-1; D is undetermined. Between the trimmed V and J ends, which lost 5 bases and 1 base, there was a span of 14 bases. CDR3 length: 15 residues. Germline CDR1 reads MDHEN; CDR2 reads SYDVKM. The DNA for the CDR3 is TGTGCCAGCAGTCCCGTGAGGGTAAGGAACACTGAAGCTTTCTTT. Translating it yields CASSPVRVRNTEAFF.

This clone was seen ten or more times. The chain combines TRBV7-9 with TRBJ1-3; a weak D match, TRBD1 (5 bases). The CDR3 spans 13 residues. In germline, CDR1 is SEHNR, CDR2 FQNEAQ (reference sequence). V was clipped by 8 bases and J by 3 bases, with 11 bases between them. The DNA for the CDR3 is TGTGCCAGCCGGGGGAATTATGGAAACACCATATATTTT. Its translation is CASRGNYGNTIYF.

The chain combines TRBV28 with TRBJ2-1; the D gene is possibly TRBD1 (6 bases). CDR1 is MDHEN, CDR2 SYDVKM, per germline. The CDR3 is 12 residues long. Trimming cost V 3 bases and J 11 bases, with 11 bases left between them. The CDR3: CASSFATGKQFF. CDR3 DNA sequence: TGTGCCAGCAGTTTCGCGACAGGCAAGCAGTTCTTC.

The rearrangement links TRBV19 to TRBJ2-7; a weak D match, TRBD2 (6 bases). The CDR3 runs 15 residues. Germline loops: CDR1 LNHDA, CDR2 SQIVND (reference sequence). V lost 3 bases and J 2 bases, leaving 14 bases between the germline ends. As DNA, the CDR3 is TGTGCCAGTAGTATCAGGCAGGGAGGAACCTACGAGCAGTACTTC. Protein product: CASSIRQGGTYEQYF.

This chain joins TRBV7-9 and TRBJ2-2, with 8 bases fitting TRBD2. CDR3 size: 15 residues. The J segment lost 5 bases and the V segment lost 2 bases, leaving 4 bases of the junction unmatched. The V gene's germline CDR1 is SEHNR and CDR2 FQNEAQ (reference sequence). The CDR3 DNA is TGTGCCAGCAGCTTATCGGCGGGAGGAACCGGGGAGCTGTTTTTT. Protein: CASSLSAGGTGELFF.